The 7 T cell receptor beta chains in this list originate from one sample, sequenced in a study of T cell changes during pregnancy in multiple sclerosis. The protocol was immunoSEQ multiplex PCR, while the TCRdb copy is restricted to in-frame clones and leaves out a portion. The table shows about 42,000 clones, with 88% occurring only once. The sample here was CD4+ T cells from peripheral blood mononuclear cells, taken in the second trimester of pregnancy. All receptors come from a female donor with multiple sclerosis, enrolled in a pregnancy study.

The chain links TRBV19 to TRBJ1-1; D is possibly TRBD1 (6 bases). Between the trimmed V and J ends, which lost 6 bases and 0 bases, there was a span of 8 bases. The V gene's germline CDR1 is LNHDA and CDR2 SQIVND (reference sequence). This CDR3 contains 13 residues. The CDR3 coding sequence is TGTGCCAGTAGCCAGGGGTTGAACACTGAAGCTTTCTTT. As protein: CASSQGLNTEAFF.

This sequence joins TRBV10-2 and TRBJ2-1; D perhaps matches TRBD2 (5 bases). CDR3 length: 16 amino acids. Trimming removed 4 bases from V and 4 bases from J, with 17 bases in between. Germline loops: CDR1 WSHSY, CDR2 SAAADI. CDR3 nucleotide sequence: TGCGCCAGCAGTGGAGACTACTCGCCCCTATACAATGAGCAGTTCTTC. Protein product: CASSGDYSPLYNEQFF.

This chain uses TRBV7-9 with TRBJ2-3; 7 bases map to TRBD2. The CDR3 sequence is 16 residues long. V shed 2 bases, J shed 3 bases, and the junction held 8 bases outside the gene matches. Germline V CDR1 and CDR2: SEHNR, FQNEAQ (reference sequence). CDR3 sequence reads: CASSLRLARETDTQYF. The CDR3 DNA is TGTGCCAGCAGCTTACGACTAGCCAGGGAAACAGATACGCAGTATTTT.

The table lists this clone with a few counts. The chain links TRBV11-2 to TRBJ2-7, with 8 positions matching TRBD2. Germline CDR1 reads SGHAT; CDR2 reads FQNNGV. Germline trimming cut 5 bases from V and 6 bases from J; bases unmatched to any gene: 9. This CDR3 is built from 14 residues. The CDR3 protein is CASSLGLGGVEQYF. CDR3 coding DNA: TGTGCCAGCAGCCTGGGACTAGGAGGGGTCGAGCAGTACTTC.

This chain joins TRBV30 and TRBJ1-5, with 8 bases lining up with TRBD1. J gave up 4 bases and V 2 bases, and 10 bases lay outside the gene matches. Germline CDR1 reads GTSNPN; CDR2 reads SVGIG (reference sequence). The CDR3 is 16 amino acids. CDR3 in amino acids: CAWSRGTGLPNQPQHF. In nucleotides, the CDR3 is TGTGCCTGGAGTCGGGGGACAGGTCTACCAAATCAGCCCCAGCATTTT. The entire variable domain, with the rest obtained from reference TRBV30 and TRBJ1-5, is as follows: SQTIHQWPATLVQPVGSPLSLECTVEGTSNPNLYWYRQAAGRGLQLLFYSVGIGQISSEVPQNLSASRPQDRQFILSSKKLLLSDSGFYLCAWSRGTGLPNQPQHFGDGTRLSIL.

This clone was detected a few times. CDR3 loop: CASSPAGQGVMASIQYF. The CDR3 region has the DNA TGTGCCAGCAGCCCAGCTGGACAGGGGGTGATGGCCAGCATTCAGTACTTC. The V gene is TRBV7-2, the J gene TRBJ2-4; TRBD1 aligns across 10 bases. Trimming cost V 5 bases and J 9 bases; bases outside gene matches: 16. Germline-derived CDR1 and CDR2 are SGHTA and FQGNSA. There are 17 residues in the CDR3. Full variable domain (outside the CDR3, taken from reference TRBV7-2 and TRBJ2-4): GAGVSQSPSNKVTEKGKDVELRCDPISGHTALYWYRQSLGQGLEFLIYFQGNSAPDKSGLPSDRFSAERTGGSVSTLTIQRTQQEDSAVYLCASSPAGQGVMASIQYFGAGTRLSVL.

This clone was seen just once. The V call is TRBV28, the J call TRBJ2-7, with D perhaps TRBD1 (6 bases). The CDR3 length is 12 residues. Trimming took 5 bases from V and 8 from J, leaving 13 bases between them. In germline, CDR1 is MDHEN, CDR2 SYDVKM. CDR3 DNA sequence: TGTGCCAGCAGTCTCCTACAGGGAAAGCAGTACTTC. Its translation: CASSLLQGKQYF. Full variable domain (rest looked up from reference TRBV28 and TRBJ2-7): DVKVTQSSRYLVKRTGEKVFLECVQDMDHENMFWYRQDPGLGLRLIYFSYDVKMKEKGDIPEGYSVSREKKERFSLILESASTNQTSMYLCASSLLQGKQYFGPGTRLTVT.